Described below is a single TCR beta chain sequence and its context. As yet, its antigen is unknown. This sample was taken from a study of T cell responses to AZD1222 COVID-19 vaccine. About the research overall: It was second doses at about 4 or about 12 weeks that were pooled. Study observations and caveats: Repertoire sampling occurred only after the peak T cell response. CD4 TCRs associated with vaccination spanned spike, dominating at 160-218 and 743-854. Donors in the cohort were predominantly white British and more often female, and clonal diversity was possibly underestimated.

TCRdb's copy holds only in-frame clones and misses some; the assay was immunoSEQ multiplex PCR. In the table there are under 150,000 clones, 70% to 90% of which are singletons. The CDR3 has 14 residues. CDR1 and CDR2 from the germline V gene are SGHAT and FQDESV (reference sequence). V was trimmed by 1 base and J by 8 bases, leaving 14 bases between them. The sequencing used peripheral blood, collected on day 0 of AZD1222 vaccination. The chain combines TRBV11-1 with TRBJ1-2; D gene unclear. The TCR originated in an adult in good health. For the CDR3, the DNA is TGTGCCAGCAGCTTAGTTCCGGGGTGGAGCGGCTACACCTTC. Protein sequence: CASSLVPGWSGYTF.